One sample yielded the 13 T cell receptor beta chains listed below, sequenced in a study of T cell repertoires in cytomegalovirus infection. TCRdb processed the reads anew with MiXCR; each CDR3 protein has one entry. The data hold about 260,000 distinct CDR3 sequences, with about 13% observed a single time. The material sequenced was PBMCs. The receptors shown here come from a human donor in good health (CMV status not recorded). Some clones in this sample may be carry-over from other donors' samples.

The CDR3 spells CSARDWLAGAQETQYF. The CDR3 bases are TGCAGTGCTAGAGATTGGCTAGCGGGTGCCCAAGAGACCCAGTACTTC. J is TRBJ2-5 and V is TRBV20-1; 8 bases are shared with TRBD2. Trimming at V came to 0 bases and at J to 1 base, leaving 7 bases not matched to a gene. This CDR3 contains 16 residues. CDR1 and CDR2 from the germline V gene are DFQATT and SNEGSKA (reference sequence).

As for this clonotype: A much larger clone sits a single nucleotide away, making a read error possible. Given the absence of the conserved phenylalanine or tryptophan at the CDR3 end, a read error is likely. V and J are TRBV7-2 and TRBJ2-1; 10 nucleotides line up with TRBD2. J gave up 7 bases and V 5 bases, and 8 bases lay outside the gene matches. The germline CDR1 and CDR2 sequences are SGHTA and FQGNSA. This CDR3 has 15 residues. CDR3 sequence: CASSPLTSGLNEQFS. The CDR3 nucleotides read TGTGCCAGCAGCCCCCTGACTAGCGGGCTAAATGAGCAGTTCTCC.

The CDR3 region is CASSGTGSNSPLHF. The CDR3, as DNA: TGTGCCAGCAGCGGGACAGGGAGTAATTCACCCCTCCACTTT. The V gene is TRBV14, the J gene TRBJ1-6, with 9 bases fitting TRBD1. Germline V gene sequence: CDR1 SGHDN, CDR2 FVKESK. This CDR3 contains 14 residues. J was trimmed by 6 bases and V by 5 bases; bases with no gene match: 2.

The V call is TRBV6-1, the J call TRBJ1-5, with D unresolved. The length of the CDR3 is 13 residues. Per the germline V gene, CDR1 is MNHNS and CDR2 is SASEGT. The V and J ends lost 2 bases and 5 bases respectively, with 7 bases between them. This CDR3 is CASSEKTDQPQHF. CDR3 DNA: TGTGCCAGCAGTGAAAAAACAGATCAGCCCCAGCATTTT.

At least ten counts were recorded for this clonotype. The J gene is TRBJ2-6, the V gene TRBV20-1; no definite D call. The CDR3 is made up of 14 amino acids. Germline V gives CDR1 DFQATT, CDR2 SNEGSKA (reference sequence). Trimming shortened V by 6 bases and J by 4 bases, and 13 bases separated the two germline ends. CDR3 DNA: TGCAGTGCCCCGTGGCTGGGAGGGGCCAACGTCCTGACTTTC. Translating it yields CSAPWLGGANVLTF.

This chain connects TRBV5-5 to TRBJ2-5; the D gene is possibly TRBD2 (6 bases). Germline CDR1 and CDR2: SGHKS and YYEKEE (reference sequence). V lost 3 bases, J lost 1 base, and 16 bases lay in between. This CDR3 contains 16 residues. This CDR3 reads CASSSGALGGQETQYF. In DNA, the CDR3 is TGTGCCAGCAGCTCCGGGGCTCTCGGGGGCCAAGAGACCCAGTACTTC.

This clonotype was recorded many times. This chain joins TRBV2 and TRBJ1-4; D may be TRBD1 (5 bases). The V gene's germline CDR1 is SNHLY and CDR2 FYNNEI. The CDR3 has 17 residues. Trimming removed 7 bases from V and 1 base from J, with 19 bases in between. The CDR3 coding sequence is TGTGCCAGCATCGGGGGGATACAAAGGGAAACTAATGAAAAACTGTTTTTT. This sequence encodes CASIGGIQRETNEKLFF. The complete variable domain, with remaining parts taken from reference TRBV2 and TRBJ1-4, reads EPEVTQTPSHQVTQMGQEVILRCVPISNHLYFYWYRQILGQKVEFLVSFYNNEISEKSEIFDDQFSVERPDGSNFTLKIRSTKLEDSAMYFCASIGGIQRETNEKLFFGSGTQLSVL.

This clonotype appeared a few times. The chain is built from TRBV28 and TRBJ2-5, with D possibly being TRBD2 (6 bases). The V gene lost 4 bases and the J gene lost 7 bases, with 19 bases spanning the gap. The CDR3 totals 15 residues. Germline V gene data show CDR1 as MDHEN and CDR2 as SYDVKM. DNA of the CDR3: TGTGCCAGCAGTTCTGACGGGAGTTGGATCGGGACCCAGTACTTC. As protein: CASSSDGSWIGTQYF.

This clonotype occurred many times. The chain employs TRBV6-6 and TRBJ2-7; D not resolved. CDR3 size: 11 residues. V was shortened by 5 bases and J by 2 bases, with 4 bases between the two germline ends. Germline V gives CDR1 MNHNY, CDR2 SVGAGI (reference sequence). In DNA, the CDR3 is TGTGCCAGCAGTCACCCCTACGAGCAGTACTTC. This encodes CASSHPYEQYF.

This clonotype was observed a few times. The J gene is TRBJ1-1, the V gene TRBV25-1; D is perhaps TRBD1 (6 bases). V shed 6 bases and J shed 3 bases, with 11 bases lying between them. CDR1 and CDR2 (germline): MGHDK, SYGVNS. This CDR3 comprises 13 residues. CDR3 in DNA: TGTGCCAGCAGGCGAGGGGGGTACACTGAAGCTTTCTTT. Translated, it gives CASRRGGYTEAFF.

The gene calls are TRBV7-3 and TRBJ2-2; 7 bases map to TRBD1. J gave up 1 base and V 5 bases, and 4 bases lay outside the gene matches. There are 15 residues in the CDR3. Per germline, CDR1 SGHTA and CDR2 FQGTGA. The CDR3 spells CASSPRTGNTGELFF. The CDR3 DNA sequence: TGTGCCAGCAGCCCGCGGACAGGGAACACCGGGGAGCTGTTTTTT.

At least ten counts were recorded for this clonotype. This chain joins TRBV6-2 or TRBV6-3 and TRBJ2-1; D not certain. CDR1 MNHEY and CDR2 SVGEGT come from the germline V gene. V was trimmed by 6 bases and J by 8 bases, leaving 14 bases between them. This CDR3 region has 13 residues. CDR3 protein: CASRTTEGDEQFF. The CDR3 bases are TGTGCCAGCAGAACCACAGAAGGCGATGAGCAGTTCTTC.

This clonotype was counted at least ten times. This chain's CDR3 is CASSPSDRLITGYTF. The CDR3, as DNA: TGTGCCAGCAGCCCATCGGACAGACTGATCACTGGCTACACCTTC. V is TRBV7-6 and J is TRBJ1-2, with D possibly TRBD1 on 6 matching bases. The germline gives CDR1 SGHVS, CDR2 FNYEAQ. The V end lost 5 bases, the J end lost 7 bases, and 20 bases lay between the germline ends. This CDR3 has 15 residues.